This TCR beta chain was retrieved from a study of Ad26.COV2.S vaccination and SARS-CoV-2 variants. The overall study: Dosing was one shot or two shots 56 days apart. General study results and limits: In TCR breadth and depth analyses, total T cell responses may have been underestimated.

The assay was immunoSEQ multiplex PCR, and TCRdb's table has in-frame clones only and misses some. The profile covers roughly 700,000 clones, with around 92% appearing a single time and nearly 1.5% taken by the ten largest. Treatment specified: some 20 received Ad26.COV2.S at low or high dose, single or two shots; several received placebo; per-sample allocation not given. Specimens were obtained on day 63 following the first vaccine or placebo injection. Germline CDR1 and CDR2: SGHVS and FQNEAQ. Trimming at V came to 0 bases and at J to 9 bases, leaving 6 bases not matched to a gene. The CDR3 is made up of 15 amino acids. This clone was detected ten times or more. Its target is not known.

The TCR sequence derives from a person between 18 and 60 years old who received the Ad26.COV2.S COVID-19 vaccine or a placebo. The chain is built from TRBV7-8 and TRBJ2-1, with TRBD2 identical over 9 bases. This specimen was peripheral blood, taken in a trial of Ad26.COV2.S vaccine versus placebo. The CDR3: CASSLASGRRGEQFF. The CDR3 bases are TGTGCCAGCAGCTTAGCTAGCGGGAGAAGGGGTGAGCAGTTCTTC.